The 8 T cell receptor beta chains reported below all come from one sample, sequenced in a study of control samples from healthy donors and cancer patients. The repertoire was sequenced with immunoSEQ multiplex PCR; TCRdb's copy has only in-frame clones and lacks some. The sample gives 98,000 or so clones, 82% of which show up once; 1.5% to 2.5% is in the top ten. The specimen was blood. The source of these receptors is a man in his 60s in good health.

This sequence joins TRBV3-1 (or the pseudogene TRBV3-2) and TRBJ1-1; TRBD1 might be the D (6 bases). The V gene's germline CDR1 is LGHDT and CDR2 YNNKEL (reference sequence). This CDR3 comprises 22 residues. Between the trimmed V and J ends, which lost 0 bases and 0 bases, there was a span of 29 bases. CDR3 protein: CASSQDNPLSGTRNGLNTEAFF. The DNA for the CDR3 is TGTGCCAGCAGCCAAGATAATCCCCTTAGCGGGACACGGAATGGTCTGAACACTGAAGCTTTCTTT.

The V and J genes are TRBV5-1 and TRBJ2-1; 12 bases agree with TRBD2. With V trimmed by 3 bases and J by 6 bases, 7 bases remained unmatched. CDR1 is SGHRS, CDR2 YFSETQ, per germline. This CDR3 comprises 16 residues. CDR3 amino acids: CASSSILAGGRNEQFF. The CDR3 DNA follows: TGCGCCAGCAGCTCTATCCTAGCGGGAGGGCGCAATGAGCAGTTCTTC.

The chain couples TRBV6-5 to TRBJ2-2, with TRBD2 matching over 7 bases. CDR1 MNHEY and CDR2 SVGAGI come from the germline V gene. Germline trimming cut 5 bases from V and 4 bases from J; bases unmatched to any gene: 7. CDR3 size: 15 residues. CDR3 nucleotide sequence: TGTGCCAGCAGTACGGACGGGGGGTTCACCGGGGAGCTGTTTTTT. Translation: CASSTDGGFTGELFF.

The CDR3 reads CASSRRIGGSPLHF. The CDR3 DNA is TGTGCCAGCAGCCGGAGGATCGGAGGGTCACCCCTCCACTTT. V usage is TRBV28 and J usage is TRBJ1-6, with unresolved D. CDR1 is MDHEN and CDR2 is SYDVKM in the germline V gene. Deletions cut 6 bases from V and 10 bases from J, with 16 bases between. The CDR3 consists of 14 residues.

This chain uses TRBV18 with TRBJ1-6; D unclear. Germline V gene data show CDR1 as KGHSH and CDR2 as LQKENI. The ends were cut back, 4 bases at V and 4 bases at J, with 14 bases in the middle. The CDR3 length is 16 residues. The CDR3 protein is CASSQKPVGYNSPLHF. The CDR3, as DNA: TGTGCCAGCTCACAAAAACCGGTGGGGTATAATTCACCCCTCCACTTT.

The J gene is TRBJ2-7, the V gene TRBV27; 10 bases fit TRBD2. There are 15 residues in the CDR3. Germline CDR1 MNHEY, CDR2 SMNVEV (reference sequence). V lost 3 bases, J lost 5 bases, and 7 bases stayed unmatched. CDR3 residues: CASSFGAGGPNEQYF. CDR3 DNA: TGTGCCAGCAGTTTTGGAGCGGGAGGGCCCAACGAGCAGTACTTC.

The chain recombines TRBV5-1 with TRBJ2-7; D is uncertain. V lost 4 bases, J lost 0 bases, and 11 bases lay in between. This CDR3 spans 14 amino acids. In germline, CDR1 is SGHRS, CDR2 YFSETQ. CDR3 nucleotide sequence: TGCGCCAGCAGCCCGTCCGGCTCCTCCTACGAGCAGTACTTC. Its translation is CASSPSGSSYEQYF.

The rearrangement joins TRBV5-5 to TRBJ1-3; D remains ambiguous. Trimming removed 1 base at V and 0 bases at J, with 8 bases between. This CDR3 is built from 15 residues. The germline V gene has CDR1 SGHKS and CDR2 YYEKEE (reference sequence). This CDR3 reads CASSLSTNSGNTIYF. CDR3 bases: TGTGCCAGCAGCTTGTCGACGAACTCTGGAAACACCATATATTTT.